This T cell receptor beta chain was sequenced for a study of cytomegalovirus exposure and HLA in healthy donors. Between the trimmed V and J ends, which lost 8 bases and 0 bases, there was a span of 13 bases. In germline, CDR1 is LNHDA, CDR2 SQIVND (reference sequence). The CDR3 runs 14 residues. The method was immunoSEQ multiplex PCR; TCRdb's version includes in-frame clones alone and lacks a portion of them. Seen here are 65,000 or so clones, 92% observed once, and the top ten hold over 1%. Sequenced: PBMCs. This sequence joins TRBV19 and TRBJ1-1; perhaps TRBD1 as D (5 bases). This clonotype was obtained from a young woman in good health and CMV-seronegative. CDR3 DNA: TGTGCCAGTCGCTTGTGGGACTTGAACACTGAAGCTTTCTTT. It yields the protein CASRLWDLNTEAFF. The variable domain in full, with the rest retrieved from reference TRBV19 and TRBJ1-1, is DGGITQSPKYLFRKEGQNVTLSCEQNLNHDAMYWYRQDPGQGLRLIYYSQIVNDFQKGDIAEGYSVSREKKESFPLTVTSAQKNPTAFYLCASRLWDLNTEAFFGQGTRLTVV.